The rows below give T cell receptor beta chains drawn from one sample of a study of patients and donors after allogeneic stem cell transplantation. TCRdb redid the calling of the RT-PCR reads with MiXCR, one entry per CDR3 protein. The table includes about 960,000 distinct CDR3 sequences, approximately 18% detected once. The specimen was blood, either unsorted or a sorted T cell fraction (not recorded which). All receptors come from a human donor who was either an allogeneic HSCT recipient or a stem cell or donor lymphocyte infusion donor (not recorded which). It is not recorded whose cells these are; they may come from a transplant donor. CDR3s include the opening cysteine and the closing phenylalanine or tryptophan. A D gene is named only where the DNA matches it firmly. The listing skips clone size in some rows; elsewhere it reads once, few, many or a size class.

D	size	J	V	CDR3	DNA
TRBD1	few	TRBJ1-1	TRBV12-3/TRBV12-4	CASRPTGGEAFF	TGTGCCAGCAGGCCCACAGGGGGTGAAGCTTTCTTT
-	-	TRBJ1-5	TRBV30	CAWGGSGSQPQHF	TGTGCCTGGGGGGGGTCGGGGTCTCAGCCCCAGCATTTT
-	-	TRBJ2-6	TRBV24-1	CATSDPRGSGANVLTF	TGTGCCACCAGTGACCCTCGTGGCTCCGGGGCCAACGTCCTGACTTTC
-	many	TRBJ2-7	TRBV20-1	CSADGPRIPYEQYF	TGCAGTGCTGACGGTCCGAGGATTCCCTACGAGCAGTACTTC
-	few	TRBJ2-2	TRBV27	CASSLSDSNTGELFF	TGTGCCAGCAGTTTATCGGACAGCAACACCGGGGAGCTGTTTTTT
-	few	TRBJ2-7	TRBV6-5	CASSFPTSQHRTNDYEQYF	TGTGCCAGCAGTTTCCCGACTTCCCAACACCGGACGAACGACTACGAGCAGTACTTC
-	few	TRBJ2-5	TRBV10-3	CAISDPNPDETQYF	TGTGCCATCAGTGACCCTAACCCAGATGAGACCCAGTACTTC
-	-	TRBJ2-3	TRBV5-1	CASSLGGTASSTDTQYF	TGCGCCAGCAGCTTGGGCGGGACGGCCTCTAGCACAGATACGCAGTATTTT
-	-	TRBJ2-1	TRBV14	CASSPDSSYNEQFF	TGTGCCAGCAGCCCCGATAGCTCCTACAATGAGCAGTTCTTC
-	-	TRBJ1-1	TRBV7-2	CASSSDVWTTEAFF	TGTGCCAGCAGCTCTGATGTGTGGACCACTGAAGCTTTCTTT
TRBD1	-	TRBJ2-2	TRBV2	CASSDRTGVDTGELFF	TGTGCCAGCAGTGACCGGACAGGGGTGGACACCGGGGAGCTGTTTTTT
TRBD1	-	TRBJ2-7	TRBV12-3/TRBV12-4	CASDGTGGWEQYF	TGTGCCAGCGATGGGACAGGGGGATGGGAGCAGTACTTC
-	-	TRBJ2-7	TRBV29-1	CSVVINGGEQYF	TGCAGCGTTGTCATTAACGGGGGCGAGCAGTACTTC
-	few	TRBJ1-2	TRBV7-9	CASGPTGASNYGYTF	TGTGCCAGCGGCCCGACGGGGGCAAGTAACTATGGCTACACCTTC
TRBD1	few	TRBJ1-1	TRBV5-1	CASSLQGRWNTEAFF	TGCGCCAGCAGCCTACAGGGGCGTTGGAACACTGAAGCTTTCTTT
TRBD1	few	TRBJ1-5	TRBV12-3/TRBV12-4	CASSWRARGLLMGNQPQHF	TGTGCCAGCAGCTGGCGGGCCAGGGGGCTACTGATGGGCAATCAGCCCCAGCATTTT
-	-	TRBJ2-7	TRBV20-1	CSGRRETYEQYF	TGCAGTGGTAGAAGGGAGACCTACGAGCAGTACTTC
TRBD1	few	TRBJ2-7	TRBV4-1	CASSDTRTGSYEQYF	TGCGCCAGCAGCGATACTAGGACAGGTTCCTACGAGCAGTACTTC
-	few	TRBJ1-5	TRBV12-3/TRBV12-4	CASSLDSRYNQPQHF	TGTGCCAGCAGTTTAGACAGCCGGTACAATCAGCCCCAGCATTTT
TRBD2	few	TRBJ2-5	TRBV20-1	CSDSATSAKGETQYF	TGCAGTGACTCTGCAACTAGCGCTAAGGGAGAGACCCAGTACTTC
TRBD2	few	TRBJ2-7	TRBV2	CASSEAGLAVSYEQYF	TGTGCCAGCAGTGAAGCGGGACTAGCGGTCTCCTACGAGCAGTACTTC
-	few	TRBJ1-1	TRBV4-2	CASSQAGLSEAFF	TGTGCCAGCAGCCAAGCGGGTCTATCTGAAGCTTTCTTT
TRBD2	few	TRBJ2-2	TRBV5-1	CASSWTSGRAPGELFF	TGCGCCAGCAGCTGGACTAGCGGGAGGGCCCCCGGGGAGCTGTTTTTT
TRBD1	few	TRBJ2-3	TRBV4-1	CASMRTGADTQYF	TGCGCCAGCATGCGGACAGGAGCAGATACGCAGTATTTT
TRBD2	few	TRBJ2-1	TRBV10-3	CAISESNPLAGGLEQFF	TGTGCCATCAGTGAGTCGAATCCACTAGCGGGAGGATTGGAGCAGTTCTTC
-	-	TRBJ2-2	TRBV25-1	CASSELGEPNTGELFF	TGTGCCAGCAGTGAATTAGGGGAGCCGAACACCGGGGAGCTGTTTTTT
TRBD1	-	TRBJ2-3	TRBV6-1	CASGKDRGPDTQYF	TGTGCCAGCGGAAAGGACAGGGGTCCAGATACGCAGTATTTT
-	many	TRBJ2-7	TRBV2	CASTGQSYEQYF	TGTGCCAGCACCGGACAGTCCTACGAGCAGTACTTC
TRBD2	-	TRBJ2-1	TRBV30	CAWSVLAGFNEQFF	TGTGCCTGGAGTGTACTAGCGGGGTTTAATGAGCAGTTCTTC
TRBD1	-	TRBJ1-1	TRBV6-5	CVSSYGTGKAFF	TGTGTCAGCAGTTACGGGACAGGGAAAGCTTTCTTT
-	few	TRBJ2-2	TRBV4-1	CASSQAFDPLRGGELFF	TGCGCCAGCAGCCAAGCGTTCGACCCCTTAAGGGGCGGGGAGCTGTTTTTT
-	-	TRBJ2-6	TRBV18	CASSPPRSGANVLTF	TGTGCCAGCTCACCACCCCGCTCTGGGGCCAACGTCCTGACTTTC
-	-	TRBJ2-7	TRBV5-1	CASSFWEVAGEQYF	TGCGCCAGCAGCTTTTGGGAGGTTGCCGGCGAGCAGTACTTC
TRBD1	few	TRBJ2-7	TRBV25-1	CASSEYRNRGYEQYF	TGTGCCAGCAGTGAATATAGGAACAGGGGCTACGAGCAGTACTTC
TRBD2	few	TRBJ2-3	TRBV20-1	CSVPLAGSTDTQYF	TGCAGTGTTCCCTTAGCGGGTAGCACAGATACGCAGTATTTT
-	-	TRBJ1-2	TRBV5-6	CASSLGGGSGGYTF	TGTGCCAGCAGCCTGGGCGGGGGCTCGGGCGGCTACACCTTC
-	few	TRBJ2-7	TRBV5-5	CASSEQPGSNKYEQYF	TGTGCCAGCAGCGAGCAACCGGGATCCAACAAATACGAGCAGTACTTC
TRBD1	few	TRBJ1-3	TRBV7-9	CASSYNRGSAGNTIYF	TGTGCCAGCAGTTACAACAGGGGCTCCGCTGGAAACACCATATATTTT
TRBD2	many	TRBJ2-3	TRBV15	CATSDARLAGADTQYF	TGTGCCACCAGTGACGCGAGACTAGCGGGAGCTGATACGCAGTATTTT
-	few	TRBJ2-7	TRBV27	CASKRAGVSYEQYF	TGTGCCAGCAAACGGGCGGGTGTCTCCTACGAGCAGTACTTC
-	few	TRBJ1-1	TRBV6-2/TRBV6-3	CASTQRNTEAFF	TGTGCCAGCACCCAGAGGAACACTGAAGCTTTCTTT
-	few	TRBJ2-1	TRBV21-1	CASSKFGGQGDNEQFF	TGTGCCAGCAGCAAATTCGGGGGACAGGGGGACAATGAGCAGTTCTTC
TRBD2	-	TRBJ2-3	TRBV19	CASSLQREATDTQYF	TGTGCCAGTAGTCTCCAGCGGGAGGCCACAGATACGCAGTATTTT
-	few	TRBJ2-1	TRBV24-1	CATSDLPRGSTEQFF	TGTGCCACCAGTGATTTACCTAGAGGGTCGACTGAGCAGTTCTTC
-	-	TRBJ1-6	TRBV6-5	CASSYLTRYNSPLHF	TGTGCCAGCAGTTACTTGACGCGATATAATTCACCCCTCCACTTT
TRBD1	few	TRBJ1-2	TRBV29-1	CSVEVVLDRENYGYTF	TGCAGCGTTGAAGTCGTTCTTGACAGGGAAAACTATGGCTACACCTTC
-	few	TRBJ2-4	TRBV30	CAWRTVVGNIQYF	TGTGCCTGGAGGACAGTGGTAGGAAACATTCAGTACTTC
-	few	TRBJ2-3	TRBV10-3	CAISGQTLGITDTQYF	TGTGCCATCAGTGGCCAGACCCTCGGGATAACAGATACGCAGTATTTT
-	few	TRBJ2-1	TRBV20-1	CSARDVWSSYNEQFF	TGCAGTGCTAGAGATGTGTGGAGCTCCTACAATGAGCAGTTCTTC
-	-	TRBJ1-2	TRBV7-8	CASTEQGRFGYTF	TGTGCCAGCACCGAACAGGGCCGGTTTGGCTACACCTTC
-	-	TRBJ1-2	TRBV12-3/TRBV12-4	CASRAAGSNYGYTF	TGTGCCAGCAGGGCGGCAGGGTCAAACTATGGCTACACCTTC
-	-	TRBJ2-7	TRBV20-1	CSASGLDDAYEQYF	TGCAGTGCTAGTGGGCTAGACGACGCCTACGAGCAGTACTTC
TRBD2	-	TRBJ2-1	TRBV20-1	CSARSKGSGSSYNEQFF	TGCAGTGCTAGAAGTAAAGGTAGCGGGTCTTCCTACAATGAGCAGTTCTTC
-	-	TRBJ1-1	TRBV6-5	CASSYLKTDNTEAFF	TGTGCCAGCAGTTACTTGAAGACGGACAACACTGAAGCTTTCTTT
TRBD1	-	TRBJ2-1	TRBV27	CASSPRTGLTGQFF	TGTGCCAGCAGTCCCCGGACAGGGTTAACGGGGCAGTTCTTC